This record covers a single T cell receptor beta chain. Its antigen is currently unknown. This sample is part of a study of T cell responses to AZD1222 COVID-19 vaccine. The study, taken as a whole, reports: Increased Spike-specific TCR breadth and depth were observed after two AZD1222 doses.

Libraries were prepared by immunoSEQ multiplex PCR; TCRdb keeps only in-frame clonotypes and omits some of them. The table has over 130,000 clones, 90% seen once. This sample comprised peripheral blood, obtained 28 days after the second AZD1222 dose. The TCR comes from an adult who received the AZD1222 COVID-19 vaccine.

The CDR3 bases are TGTGCCAGCAGTGAAGTGAATATAGCGGGAAACACCGGGGAGCTGTTTTTT. Amino acids: CASSEVNIAGNTGELFF. The chain joins TRBV2 to TRBJ2-2; TRBD2 matches 8 bases. Germline V gives CDR1 SNHLY, CDR2 FYNNEI. The CDR3 consists of 17 residues. After removal of 1 base from V and 2 bases from J, the junction contained 6 bases not matched to a gene.